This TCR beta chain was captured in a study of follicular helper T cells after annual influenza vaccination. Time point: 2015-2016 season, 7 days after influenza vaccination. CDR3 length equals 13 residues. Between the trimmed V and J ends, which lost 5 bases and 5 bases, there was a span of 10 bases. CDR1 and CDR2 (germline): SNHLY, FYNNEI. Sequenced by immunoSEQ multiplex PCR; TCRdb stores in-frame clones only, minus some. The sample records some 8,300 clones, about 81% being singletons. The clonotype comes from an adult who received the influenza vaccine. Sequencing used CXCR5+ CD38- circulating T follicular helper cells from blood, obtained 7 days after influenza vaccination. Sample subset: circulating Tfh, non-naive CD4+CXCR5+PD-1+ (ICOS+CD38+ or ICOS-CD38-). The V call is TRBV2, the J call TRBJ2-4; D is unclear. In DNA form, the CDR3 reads TGTGCCAGCAGTCCAGGACGGGAAAACATTCAGTACTTC. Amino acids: CASSPGRENIQYF.